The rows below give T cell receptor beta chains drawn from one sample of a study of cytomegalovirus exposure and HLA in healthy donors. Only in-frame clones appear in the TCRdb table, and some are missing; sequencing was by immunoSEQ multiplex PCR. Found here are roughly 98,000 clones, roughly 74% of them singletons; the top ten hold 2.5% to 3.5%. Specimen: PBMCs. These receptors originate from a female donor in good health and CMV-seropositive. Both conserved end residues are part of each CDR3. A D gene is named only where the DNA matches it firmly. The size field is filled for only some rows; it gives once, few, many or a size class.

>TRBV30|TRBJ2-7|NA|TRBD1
CAWASGLNRGLSNEQYF
TGTGCCTGGGCCTCGGGTCTAAACAGGGGCTTAAGCAACGAGCAGTACTTC
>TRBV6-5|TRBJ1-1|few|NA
CASSYRHRVNTEAFF
TGTGCCAGCAGTTACAGACACAGGGTGAACACTGAAGCTTTCTTT
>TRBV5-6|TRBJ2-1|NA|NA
CASGEIAEQFF
TGTGCCAGCGGTGAGATCGCTGAGCAGTTCTTC
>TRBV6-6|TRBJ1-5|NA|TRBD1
CASSTGGAGQPQHF
TGTGCCAGCAGTACAGGGGGCGCAGGCCAGCCCCAGCATTTT
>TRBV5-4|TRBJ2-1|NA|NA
CASSLLSGAYNEQFF
TGTGCCAGCAGTCTCCTTAGCGGCGCCTACAATGAGCAGTTCTTC
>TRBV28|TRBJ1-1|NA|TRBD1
CASSTGDGTEAFF
TGTGCCAGCAGTACAGGGGATGGGACTGAAGCTTTCTTT
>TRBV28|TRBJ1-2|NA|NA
CASSLQAGDYGYTF
TGTGCCAGCAGTTTACAGGCAGGGGATTATGGCTACACCTTC
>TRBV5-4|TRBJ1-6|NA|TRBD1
CASSSDRGLGPLHF
TGTGCCAGCAGCTCAGACAGGGGATTGGGACCCCTCCACTTT
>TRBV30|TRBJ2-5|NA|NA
CAWSVNLGGETQYF
TGTGCCTGGAGCGTGAACCTCGGGGGAGAGACCCAGTACTTC
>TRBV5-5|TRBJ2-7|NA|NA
CASSPRPEGYEQYF
TGTGCCAGCAGCCCCCGACCCGAGGGCTACGAGCAGTACTTC
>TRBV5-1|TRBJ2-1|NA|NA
CASGALGGVNNEQFF
TGCGCCAGCGGAGCCCTAGGCGGGGTTAACAATGAGCAGTTCTTC
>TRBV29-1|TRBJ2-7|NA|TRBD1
CSAATGAYEQYF
TGCAGCGCTGCGACAGGGGCCTACGAGCAGTACTTC
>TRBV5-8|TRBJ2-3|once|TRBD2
CASSLGASGSLTDTQYF
TGTGCCAGCAGCTTGGGGGCTAGCGGGAGCCTCACAGATACGCAGTATTTT
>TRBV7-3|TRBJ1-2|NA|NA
CASSLTRDAHGYTF
TGTGCCAGCAGCTTAACGAGGGATGCTCATGGCTACACCTTC
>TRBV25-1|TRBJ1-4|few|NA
CASSEIAGANEKLFF
TGTGCCAGCAGTGAAATAGCTGGTGCTAATGAAAAACTGTTTTTT
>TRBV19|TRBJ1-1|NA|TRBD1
CASSQQGRAFF
TGTGCCAGTAGTCAACAGGGGAGAGCTTTCTTT
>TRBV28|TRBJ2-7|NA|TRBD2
CASRPGLAGVEQYF
TGTGCCAGCAGACCGGGACTAGCGGGGGTCGAGCAGTACTTC
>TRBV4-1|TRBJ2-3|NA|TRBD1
CASSQFRSGTGDEQYF
TGCGCCAGCAGCCAATTTCGGAGCGGGACAGGGGACGAGCAGTATTTT
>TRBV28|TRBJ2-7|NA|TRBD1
CASRGTRDRTYEQYF
TGTGCCAGCAGAGGTACTCGGGACAGAACCTACGAGCAGTACTTC
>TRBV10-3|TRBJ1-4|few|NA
CAISESQPNEKLFF
TGTGCCATCAGTGAATCACAGCCTAATGAAAAACTGTTTTTT
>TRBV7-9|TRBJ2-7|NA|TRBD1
CASSPPTGQGAYEQYF
TGTGCCAGCAGCCCCCCAACGGGACAGGGGGCCTACGAGCAGTACTTC
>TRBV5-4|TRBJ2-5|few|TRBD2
CASSSGGAWSETQYF
TGTGCCAGCAGTTCCGGGGGGGCCTGGTCAGAGACCCAGTACTTC
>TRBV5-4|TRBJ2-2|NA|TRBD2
CASSPKLAGRTGELFF
TGTGCCAGCAGCCCAAAACTAGCGGGACGGACCGGGGAGCTGTTTTTT
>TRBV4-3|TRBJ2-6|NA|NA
CASREGISGANVLTF
TGCGCCAGCAGGGAGGGTATCTCTGGGGCCAACGTCCTGACTTTC
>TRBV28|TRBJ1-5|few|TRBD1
CASSLFLGQGYQPQHF
TGTGCCAGCAGTTTATTCCTGGGACAGGGTTATCAGCCCCAGCATTTT
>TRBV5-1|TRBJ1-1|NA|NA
CASNQRLGPNTEAFF
TGCGCCAGCAACCAAAGGCTGGGGCCGAACACTGAAGCTTTCTTT
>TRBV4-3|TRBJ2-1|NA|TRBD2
CASSGGGGADEQFF
TGCGCCAGCAGCGGGGGCGGGGGGGCAGATGAGCAGTTCTTC
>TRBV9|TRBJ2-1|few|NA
CASSVSGSFDEQFF
TGTGCCAGCAGCGTAAGTGGGAGTTTCGATGAGCAGTTCTTC
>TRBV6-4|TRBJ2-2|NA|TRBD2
CASTHSSGGTGELFF
TGTGCCAGCACCCACTCTAGCGGGGGGACCGGGGAGCTGTTTTTT